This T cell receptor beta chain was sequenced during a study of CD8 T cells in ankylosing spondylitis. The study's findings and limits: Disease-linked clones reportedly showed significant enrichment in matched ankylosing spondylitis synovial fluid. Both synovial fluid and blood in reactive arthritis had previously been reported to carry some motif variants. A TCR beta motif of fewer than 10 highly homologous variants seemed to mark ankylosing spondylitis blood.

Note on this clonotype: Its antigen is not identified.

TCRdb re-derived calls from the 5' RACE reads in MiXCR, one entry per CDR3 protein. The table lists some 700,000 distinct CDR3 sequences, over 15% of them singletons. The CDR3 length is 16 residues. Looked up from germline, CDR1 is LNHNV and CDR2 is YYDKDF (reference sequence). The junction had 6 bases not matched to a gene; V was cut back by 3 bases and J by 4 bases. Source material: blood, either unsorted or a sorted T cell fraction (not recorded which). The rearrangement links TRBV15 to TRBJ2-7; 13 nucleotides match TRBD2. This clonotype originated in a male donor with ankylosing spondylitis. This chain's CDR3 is CATSSGGTSGIYEQYF. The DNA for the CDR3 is TGTGCCACCAGCAGCGGTGGGACTAGCGGGATTTACGAGCAGTACTTC.